This entry features one T cell receptor (beta chain) sequence. Germline CDR1 and CDR2: MNHEY and SMNVEV (reference sequence). The CDR3 length is 14 residues. J was trimmed by 5 bases and V by 0 bases; bases with no gene match: 3. These data are taken from a study of blood T cell repertoires in COVID-19. On the study more broadly: Sites across the United States, Italy and Spain contributed samples from acute and convalescent COVID-19.

As handled by the study authors: Estimated nucleated cell counts came from reference gene primer amplification. Clones were sequenced by immunoSEQ multiplex PCR, and TCRdb holds only the in-frame ones, with some missing. V and J calls and clone size are as listed in that table; D and trimming were resolved from the DNA. The sample lists hundreds of thousands of clones; roughly 87% were seen once. The origin of this receptor is a human donor in a cohort sampled during active COVID-19. The sample consisted of peripheral blood. The chain couples TRBV27 to TRBJ1-2; TRBD1 agrees at 7 bases. The CDR3: CASSLSGQRYGYTF. CDR3 DNA sequence: TGTGCCAGCAGTTTATCGGGACAGAGGTATGGCTACACCTTC.